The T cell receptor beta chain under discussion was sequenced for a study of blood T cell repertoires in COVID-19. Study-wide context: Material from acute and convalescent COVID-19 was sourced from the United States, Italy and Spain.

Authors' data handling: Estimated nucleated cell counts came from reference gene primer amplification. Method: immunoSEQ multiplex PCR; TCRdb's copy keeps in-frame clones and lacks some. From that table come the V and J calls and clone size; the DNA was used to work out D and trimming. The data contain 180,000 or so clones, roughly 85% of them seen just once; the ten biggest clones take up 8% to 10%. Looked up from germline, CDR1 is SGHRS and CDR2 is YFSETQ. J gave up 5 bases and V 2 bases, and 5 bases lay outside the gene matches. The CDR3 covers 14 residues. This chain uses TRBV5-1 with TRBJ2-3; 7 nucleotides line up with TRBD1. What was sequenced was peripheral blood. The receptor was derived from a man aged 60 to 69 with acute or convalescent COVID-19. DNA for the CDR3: TGCGCCAGCAGCTTAGAGGGGGCTGGAGATACGCAGTATTTT. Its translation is CASSLEGAGDTQYF.